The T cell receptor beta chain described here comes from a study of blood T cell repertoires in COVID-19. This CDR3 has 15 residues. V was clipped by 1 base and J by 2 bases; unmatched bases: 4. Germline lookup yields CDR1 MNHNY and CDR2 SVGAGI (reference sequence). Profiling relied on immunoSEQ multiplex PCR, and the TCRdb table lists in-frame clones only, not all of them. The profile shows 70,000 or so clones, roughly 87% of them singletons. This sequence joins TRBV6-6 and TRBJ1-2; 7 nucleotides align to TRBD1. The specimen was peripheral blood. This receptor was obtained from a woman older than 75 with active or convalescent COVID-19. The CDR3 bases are TGTGCCAGCAGTTACTTAGACAGGGAGAACTATGGCTACACCTTC. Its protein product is CASSYLDRENYGYTF.